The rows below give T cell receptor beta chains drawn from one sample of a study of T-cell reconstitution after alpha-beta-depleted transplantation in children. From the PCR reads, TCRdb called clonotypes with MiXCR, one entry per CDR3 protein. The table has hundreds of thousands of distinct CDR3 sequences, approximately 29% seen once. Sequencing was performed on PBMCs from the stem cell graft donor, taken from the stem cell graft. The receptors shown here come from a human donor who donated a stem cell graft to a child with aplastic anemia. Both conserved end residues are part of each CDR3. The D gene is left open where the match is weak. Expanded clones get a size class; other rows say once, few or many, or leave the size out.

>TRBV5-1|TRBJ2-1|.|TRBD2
CASTPSGNYYNEQFF
TGCGCCAGCACCCCCAGCGGGAACTACTACAATGAGCAGTTCTTC
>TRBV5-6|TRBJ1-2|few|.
CASSLDGTLVGYTF
TGTGCCAGCAGCTTGGATGGGACGCTTGTCGGCTACACCTTC
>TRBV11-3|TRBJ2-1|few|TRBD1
CASSRDSPFNEQFF
TGTGCCAGCAGTCGGGACAGTCCTTTTAATGAGCAGTTCTTC
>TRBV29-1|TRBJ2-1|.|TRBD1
CSVTTGNYNEQFF
TGCAGCGTTACGACAGGGAACTACAATGAGCAGTTCTTC
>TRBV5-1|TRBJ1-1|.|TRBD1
CASLTGTGPPGGTEAFF
TGCGCCAGCCTAACCGGGACAGGGCCTCCCGGAGGCACTGAAGCTTTCTTT
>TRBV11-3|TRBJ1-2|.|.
CASSLLAGYGYTF
TGTGCCAGCAGCTTACTGGCGGGCTATGGCTACACCTTC
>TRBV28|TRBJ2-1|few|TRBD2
CASSSSTSGSLNNEQFF
TGTGCCAGCAGTTCGAGCACTAGCGGTAGCTTAAACAATGAGCAGTTCTTC
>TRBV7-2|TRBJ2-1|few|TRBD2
CASSLYGTKLDNEQFF
TGTGCCAGCAGCTTATACGGGACTAAACTTGACAATGAGCAGTTCTTC
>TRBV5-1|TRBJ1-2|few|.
CASSLDRPGNGYTF
TGCGCCAGCAGCTTGGATCGGCCAGGGAATGGCTACACCTTC
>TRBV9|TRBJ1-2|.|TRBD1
CASSGGQGAYYGYTF
TGTGCCAGCAGCGGGGGACAGGGGGCCTACTATGGCTACACCTTC
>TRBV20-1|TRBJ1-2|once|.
CSARVPFTGGYTF
TGCAGTGCTAGGGTCCCTTTTACGGGAGGCTACACCTTC
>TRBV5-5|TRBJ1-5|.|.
CASSPLAELGNQPQHF
TGTGCCAGCAGCCCCCTCGCGGAGCTCGGCAATCAGCCCCAGCATTTT
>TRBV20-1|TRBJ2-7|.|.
CSAPRGFGPYEQYF
TGCAGTGCTCCAAGGGGGTTTGGACCCTACGAGCAGTACTTC
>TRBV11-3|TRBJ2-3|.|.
CASSSDDTQYF
TGTGCCAGCAGTTCCGACGATACGCAGTATTTT
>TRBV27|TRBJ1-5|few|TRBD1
CASSPQTGKMNQPQHF
TGTGCCAGCAGTCCTCAGACAGGGAAGATGAATCAGCCCCAGCATTTT
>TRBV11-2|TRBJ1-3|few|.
CASSLTEVTGNTIYF
TGTGCCAGCAGCCTTACAGAAGTTACTGGAAACACCATATATTTT
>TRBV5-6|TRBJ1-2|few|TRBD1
CASSLWQGAGGYGYTF
TGTGCCAGCAGCTTGTGGCAGGGGGCAGGGGGCTATGGCTACACCTTC
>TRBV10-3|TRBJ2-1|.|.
CAISESIASATDEQFF
TGTGCCATCAGTGAGTCGATAGCATCCGCCACGGATGAGCAGTTCTTC
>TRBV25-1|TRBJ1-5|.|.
CASSKGSLGQPQHF
TGTGCCAGCAGTAAGGGATCCCTTGGGCAGCCCCAGCATTTT
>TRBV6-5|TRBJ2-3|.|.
CASSYSFSGGTGDTQYF
TGTGCCAGCAGTTACTCGTTTAGTGGCGGTACGGGCGATACGCAGTATTTT
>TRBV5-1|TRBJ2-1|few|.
CASTRAVHNEQFF
TGCGCCAGCACGAGGGCGGTACACAATGAGCAGTTCTTC
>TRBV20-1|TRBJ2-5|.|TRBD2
CSARGSGRGETQYF
TGCAGTGCTAGAGGGTCCGGGAGGGGGGAGACCCAGTACTTC
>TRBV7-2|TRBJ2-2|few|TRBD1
CASSLSGGSSTGELFF
TGTGCCAGCAGCTTATCAGGGGGCTCGAGCACCGGGGAGCTGTTTTTT
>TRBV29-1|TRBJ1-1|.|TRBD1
CSINNRGQGTEAFF
TGCAGTATAAATAATCGGGGACAGGGCACTGAAGCTTTCTTT
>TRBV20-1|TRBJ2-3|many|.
CSATTTSSQTRSNTDTQYF
TGCAGTGCTACTACTACCTCAAGTCAGACTAGGTCGAACACAGATACGCAGTATTTT
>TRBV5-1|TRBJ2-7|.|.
CASSWIGDSYEQYF
TGCGCCAGCAGCTGGATAGGGGATTCCTACGAGCAGTACTTC
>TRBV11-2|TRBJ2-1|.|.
CASSTQGTVGQFF
TGTGCCAGCAGCACACAGGGTACAGTGGGGCAGTTCTTC
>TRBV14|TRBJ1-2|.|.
CASSHLREVDGYTF
TGTGCCAGCAGCCACCTACGGGAGGTCGATGGCTACACCTTC
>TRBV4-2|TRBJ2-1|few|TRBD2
CASKYVSGTSGDEQFF
TGTGCCAGCAAGTACGTATCCGGGACTAGCGGAGATGAGCAGTTCTTC
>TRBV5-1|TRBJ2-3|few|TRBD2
CASSFSTSGRVNTQYF
TGCGCCAGCAGCTTCAGTACTAGCGGGAGGGTAAATACGCAGTATTTT
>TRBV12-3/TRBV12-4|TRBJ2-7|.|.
CASSFDTGNEQYF
TGTGCCAGCAGTTTTGACACAGGGAACGAGCAGTACTTC
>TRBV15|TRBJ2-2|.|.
CATTDGNTGELFF
TGTGCCACCACTGATGGAAACACCGGGGAGCTGTTTTTT
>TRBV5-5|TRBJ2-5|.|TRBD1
CASSLGQGVFWETQYF
TGTGCCAGCAGCTTGGGACAGGGGGTGTTTTGGGAGACCCAGTACTTC
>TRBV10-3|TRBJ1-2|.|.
CAISVGTPLEPPGYTF
TGTGCCATCAGTGTCGGGACTCCCCTCGAGCCGCCCGGCTACACCTTC
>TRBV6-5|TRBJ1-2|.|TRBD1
CASSYEGQGHRNYGYTF
TGTGCCAGCAGTTACGAAGGACAGGGCCATCGTAACTATGGCTACACCTTC
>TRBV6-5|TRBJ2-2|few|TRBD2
CASSRTASGSIRHTGELFF
TGTGCCAGCAGCCGTACCGCTAGCGGGAGTATACGCCACACCGGGGAGCTGTTTTTT
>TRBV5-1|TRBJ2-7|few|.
CASSPIDRIGQYF
TGCGCCAGCAGCCCAATAGACAGGATAGGGCAGTACTTC
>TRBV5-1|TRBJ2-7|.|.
CASSLDATRGEQYF
TGCGCCAGCAGCTTGGATGCGACTAGGGGCGAGCAGTACTTC
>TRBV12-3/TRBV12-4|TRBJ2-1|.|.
CASSLNSAYNEQFF
TGTGCCAGCAGTTTAAATTCGGCTTACAATGAGCAGTTCTTC
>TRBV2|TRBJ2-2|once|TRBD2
CASVLGGGNTGELFF
TGTGCCAGCGTCTTGGGGGGGGGGAACACCGGGGAGCTGTTTTTT
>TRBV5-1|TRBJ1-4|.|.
CASSEGTVTNEKLFF
TGCGCCAGCAGCGAAGGGACGGTCACCAATGAAAAACTGTTTTTT
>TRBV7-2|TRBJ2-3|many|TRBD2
CASSTRLAGGSTDTQYF
TGTGCCAGCAGCACGAGACTAGCGGGGGGGAGCACAGATACGCAGTATTTT
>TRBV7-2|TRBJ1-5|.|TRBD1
CASSLLDRGDQPQHF
TGTGCCAGCAGCTTATTGGACAGGGGGGATCAGCCCCAGCATTTT
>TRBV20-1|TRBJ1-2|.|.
CSARGIQGDGYTF
TGCAGTGCTAGAGGGATACAGGGCGATGGCTACACCTTC
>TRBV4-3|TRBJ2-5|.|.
CASSIELAQETQYF
TGCGCCAGCAGCATAGAGCTAGCGCAGGAGACCCAGTACTTC
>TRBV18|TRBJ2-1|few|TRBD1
CASSPANRGNEQFF
TGTGCCAGCTCACCGGCTAACAGGGGAAATGAGCAGTTCTTC
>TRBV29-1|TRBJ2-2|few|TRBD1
CSVVPRTGGFTGELFF
TGCAGCGTTGTACCGCGGACAGGGGGCTTCACCGGGGAGCTGTTTTTT